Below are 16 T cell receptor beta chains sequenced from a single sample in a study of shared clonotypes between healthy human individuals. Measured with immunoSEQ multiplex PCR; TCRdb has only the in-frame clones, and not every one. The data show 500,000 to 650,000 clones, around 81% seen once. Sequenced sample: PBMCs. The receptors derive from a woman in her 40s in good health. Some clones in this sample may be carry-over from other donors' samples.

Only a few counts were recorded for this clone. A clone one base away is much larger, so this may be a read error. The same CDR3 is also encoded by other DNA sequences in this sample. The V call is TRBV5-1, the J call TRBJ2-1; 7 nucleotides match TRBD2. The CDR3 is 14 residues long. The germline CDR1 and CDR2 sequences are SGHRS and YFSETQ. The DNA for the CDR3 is TGCGCCAGCAGCACCGGACTAGAGGGGAATGAACAGTTCTTC. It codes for CASSTGLEGNEQFF.

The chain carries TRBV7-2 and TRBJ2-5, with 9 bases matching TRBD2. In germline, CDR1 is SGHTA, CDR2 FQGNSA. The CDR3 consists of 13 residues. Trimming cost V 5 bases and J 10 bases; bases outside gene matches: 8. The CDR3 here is CASSRGLAGLQYF. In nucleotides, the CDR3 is TGTGCCAGCAGCCGTGGGCTAGCGGGACTCCAGTACTTC.

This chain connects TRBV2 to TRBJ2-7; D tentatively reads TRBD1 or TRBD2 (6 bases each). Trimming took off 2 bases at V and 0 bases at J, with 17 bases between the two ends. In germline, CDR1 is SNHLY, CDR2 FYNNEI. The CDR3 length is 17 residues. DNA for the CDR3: TGTGCCAGCAGTGAATGGTTCGGGGGCCGGACCTCCTACGAGCAGTACTTC. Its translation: CASSEWFGGRTSYEQYF. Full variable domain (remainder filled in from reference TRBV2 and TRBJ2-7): EPEVTQTPSHQVTQMGQEVILRCVPISNHLYFYWYRQILGQKVEFLVSFYNNEISEKSEIFDDQFSVERPDGSNFTLKIRSTKLEDSAMYFCASSEWFGGRTSYEQYFGPGTRLTVT.

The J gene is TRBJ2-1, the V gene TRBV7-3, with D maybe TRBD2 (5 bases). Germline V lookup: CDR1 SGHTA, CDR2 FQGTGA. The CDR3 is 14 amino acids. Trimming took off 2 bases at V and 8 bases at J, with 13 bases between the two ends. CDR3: CASSLAGLRDEQFF. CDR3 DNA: TGTGCCAGCAGCTTAGCCGGACTTCGGGATGAGCAGTTCTTC.

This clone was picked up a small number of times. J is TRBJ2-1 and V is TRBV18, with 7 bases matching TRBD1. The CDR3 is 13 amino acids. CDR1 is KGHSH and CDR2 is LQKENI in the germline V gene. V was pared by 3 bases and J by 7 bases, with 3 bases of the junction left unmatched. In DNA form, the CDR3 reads TGTGCCAGCTCACCGACGACAGGGAATGAGCAGTTCTTC. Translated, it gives CASSPTTGNEQFF.

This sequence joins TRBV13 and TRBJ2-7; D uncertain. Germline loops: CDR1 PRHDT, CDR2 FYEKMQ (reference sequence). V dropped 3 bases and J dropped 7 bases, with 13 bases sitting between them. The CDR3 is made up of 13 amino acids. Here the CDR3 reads CASSFAPPGEQYF. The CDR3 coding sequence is TGTGCCAGCAGCTTTGCCCCTCCGGGTGAGCAGTACTTC.

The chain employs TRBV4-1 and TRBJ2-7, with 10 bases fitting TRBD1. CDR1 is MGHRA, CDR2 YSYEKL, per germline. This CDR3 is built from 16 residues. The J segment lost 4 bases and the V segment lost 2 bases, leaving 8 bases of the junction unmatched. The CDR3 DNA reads TGCGCCAGCAGCCAATCCCTCCGGGACAGGGGATACGAGCAGTACTTC. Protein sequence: CASSQSLRDRGYEQYF.

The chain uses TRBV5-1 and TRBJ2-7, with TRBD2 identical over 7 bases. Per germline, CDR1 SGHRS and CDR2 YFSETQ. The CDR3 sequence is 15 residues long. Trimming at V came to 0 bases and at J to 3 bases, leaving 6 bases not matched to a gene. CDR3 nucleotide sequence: TGCGCCAGCAGCTTGGGGAGGGCTAGCGGCTACGAGCAGTACTTC. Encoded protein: CASSLGRASGYEQYF. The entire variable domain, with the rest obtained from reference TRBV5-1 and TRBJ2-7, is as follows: KAGVTQTPRYLIKTRGQQVTLSCSPISGHRSVSWYQQTPGQGLQFLFEYFSETQRNKGNFPGRFSGRQFSNSRSEMNVSTLELGDSALYLCASSLGRASGYEQYFGPGTRLTVT.

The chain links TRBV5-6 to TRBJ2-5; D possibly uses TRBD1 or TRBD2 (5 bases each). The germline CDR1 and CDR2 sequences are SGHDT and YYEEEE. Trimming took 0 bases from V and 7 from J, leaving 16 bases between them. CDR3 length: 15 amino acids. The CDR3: CASSLGPRGIGTQYF. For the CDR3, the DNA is TGTGCCAGCAGCTTGGGACCTCGGGGCATTGGGACCCAGTACTTC.

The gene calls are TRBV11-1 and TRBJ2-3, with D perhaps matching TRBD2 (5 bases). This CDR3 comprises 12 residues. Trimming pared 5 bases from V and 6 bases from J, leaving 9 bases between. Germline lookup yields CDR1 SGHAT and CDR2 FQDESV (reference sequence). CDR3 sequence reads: CASSHSVDTQYF. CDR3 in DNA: TGTGCCAGCAGCCATAGCGTGGATACGCAGTATTTT.

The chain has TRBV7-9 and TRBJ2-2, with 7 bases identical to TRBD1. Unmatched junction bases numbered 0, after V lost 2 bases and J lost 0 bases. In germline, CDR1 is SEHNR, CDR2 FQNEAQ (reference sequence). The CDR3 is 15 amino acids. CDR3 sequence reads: CASSLQGANTGELFF. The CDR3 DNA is TGTGCCAGCAGCTTACAGGGGGCGAACACCGGGGAGCTGTTTTTT.

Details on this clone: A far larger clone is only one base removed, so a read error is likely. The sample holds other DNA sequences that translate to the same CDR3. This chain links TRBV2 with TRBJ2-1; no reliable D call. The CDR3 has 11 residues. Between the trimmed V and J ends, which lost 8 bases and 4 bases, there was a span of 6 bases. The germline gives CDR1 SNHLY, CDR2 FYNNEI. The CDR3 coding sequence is TGTGCCAGCTCCGCTTACAATGAGCAGTTCTTC. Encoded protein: CASSAYNEQFF.

The CDR3 DNA sequence: TGTGCCAGCAGTTCACTAGCGGGAGTTAGGGATGAGCAGTTCTTC. Amino acid sequence: CASSSLAGVRDEQFF. This sequence joins TRBV28 and TRBJ2-1, with 11 bases that match TRBD2. This CDR3 is 15 amino acids long. Germline V lookup: CDR1 MDHEN, CDR2 SYDVKM. V trimming: 4 bases; J trimming: 8 bases; junction bases outside the gene matches: 7.

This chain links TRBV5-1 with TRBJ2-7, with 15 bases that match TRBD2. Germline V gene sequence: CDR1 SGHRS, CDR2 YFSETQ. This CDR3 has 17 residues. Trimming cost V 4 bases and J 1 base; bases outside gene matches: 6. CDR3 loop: CASSPRTSGRGSYEQYF. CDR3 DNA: TGCGCCAGCAGCCCCCGGACTAGCGGGAGGGGGTCCTACGAGCAGTACTTC. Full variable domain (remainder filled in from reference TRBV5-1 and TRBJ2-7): KAGVTQTPRYLIKTRGQQVTLSCSPISGHRSVSWYQQTPGQGLQFLFEYFSETQRNKGNFPGRFSGRQFSNSRSEMNVSTLELGDSALYLCASSPRTSGRGSYEQYFGPGTRLTVT.

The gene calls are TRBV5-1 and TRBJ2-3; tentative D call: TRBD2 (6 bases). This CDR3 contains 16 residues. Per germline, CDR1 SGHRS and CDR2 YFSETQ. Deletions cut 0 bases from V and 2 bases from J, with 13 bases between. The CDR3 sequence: CASSLGLADFTDTQYF. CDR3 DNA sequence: TGCGCCAGCAGCTTGGGTTTAGCGGATTTCACAGATACGCAGTATTTT.

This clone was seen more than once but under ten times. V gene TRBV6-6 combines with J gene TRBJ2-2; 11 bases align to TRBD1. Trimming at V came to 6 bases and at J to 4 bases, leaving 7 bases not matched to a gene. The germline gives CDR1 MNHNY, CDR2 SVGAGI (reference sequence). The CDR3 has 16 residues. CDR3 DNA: TGTGCCAGCAGCTCCGGGACAGGGGGTAGCACCGGGGAGCTGTTTTTT. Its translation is CASSSGTGGSTGELFF.